The 19 T cell receptor beta chains in this list originate from one sample, sequenced in a study of blood T cells in healthy people across ages. Then a second PCR, running roughly 7 to 11 cycles, was carried out with a sample-barcoded 5' primer and a J-beta primer mix. Via MiXCR, TCRdb re-called the 5' RACE reads, giving one row per CDR3 protein. Here the sample spans 1.5 million to 2 million distinct CDR3 sequences, 28% being singletons. Sample: blood. The receptors here all came from a woman in her twenties or thirties in good health.

The CDR3 DNA reads as TGTGCTAGTGGTCCCGGGACAGGGGATGAAAAACTGTTTTTT. Translation: CASGPGTGDEKLFF. The J gene is TRBJ1-4, the V gene TRBV12-5, with TRBD1 matching 10 bases. With V trimmed by 5 bases and J by 6 bases, 3 bases remained unmatched. The CDR3 extends over 14 amino acids. Germline V gene sequence: CDR1 LGHNT, CDR2 FRNRAP. Supplemented by reference TRBV12-5 and TRBJ1-4, the full variable domain reads DARVTQTPRHKVTEMGQEVTMRCQPILGHNTVFWYRQTMMQGLELLAYFRNRAPLDDSGMPKDRFSAEMPDATLATLKIQPSEPRDSAVYFCASGPGTGDEKLFFGSGTQLSVL.

This clonotype was seen more than once but under ten times. V and J are TRBV4-3 and TRBJ2-3, with D possibly being TRBD1 (5 bases). The CDR3 sequence is 17 residues long. V shed 0 bases and J shed 2 bases, with 15 bases lying between them. Germline V gives CDR1 LGHNA, CDR2 YSLEER. In DNA, the CDR3 is TGCGCCAGCAGCCAAGATCATGACAGTGAACTCACAGATACGCAGTATTTT. It encodes CASSQDHDSELTDTQYF.

This clonotype was found a few times. The rearrangement joins TRBV12-3 or TRBV12-4 to TRBJ2-4, with 7 bases lining up with TRBD1. V lost 6 bases to trimming and J lost 2 bases; unmatched junction nucleotides: 4. This CDR3 is built from 14 residues. This CDR3 reads CASREQGSKNIQYF. The CDR3 nucleotides read TGTGCCAGCAGGGAACAGGGGTCCAAAAACATTCAGTACTTC.

There are many counts of this clonotype. The rearrangement joins TRBV2 to TRBJ2-5, with 12 bases aligning to TRBD2. Germline CDR1 is SNHLY and CDR2 is FYNNEI. Trimming cost V 6 bases and J 4 bases; bases outside gene matches: 3. The CDR3 runs to 14 residues. The CDR3 region is CASRPGLAGETQYF. The CDR3, as DNA: TGTGCCAGCAGACCGGGACTAGCGGGAGAGACCCAGTACTTC.

The chain recombines TRBV20-1 with TRBJ2-4; TRBD1 matches at 11 bases. The DNA end is more similar to TRBJ2-7, so the J call may be wrong. This CDR3 comprises 16 residues. Looked up from germline, CDR1 is DFQATT and CDR2 is SNEGSKA (reference sequence). CDR3 sequence (DNA): TGCAGTGCTAGACATATTAGGACAGGGGGCTTCTACGAGCAGTACTTC. Amino acids: CSARHIRTGGFYEQYF.

This chain joins TRBV9 and TRBJ2-1, with D unclear. The CDR3 sequence is 15 residues long. Germline V gene sequence: CDR1 SGDLS, CDR2 YYNGEE. V shed 0 bases and J shed 6 bases, with 13 bases lying between them. CDR3 bases: TGTGCCAGCAGCGTAGATGTTGGTGTGGGCAATGAGCAGTTCTTC. This encodes CASSVDVGVGNEQFF.

This clonotype was detected many times. J is TRBJ2-7 and V is TRBV5-1; TRBD1 matches at 9 bases. This CDR3 contains 15 residues. Germline lookup yields CDR1 SGHRS and CDR2 YFSETQ. V shed 4 bases, J shed 7 bases, and the junction held 12 bases outside the gene matches. This CDR3 is CASSPTGGGPWEQYF. The CDR3 DNA reads TGCGCCAGCAGCCCGACAGGGGGGGGCCCGTGGGAGCAGTACTTC. The whole variable domain, remainder taken from reference TRBV5-1 and TRBJ2-7, is KAGVTQTPRYLIKTRGQQVTLSCSPISGHRSVSWYQQTPGQGLQFLFEYFSETQRNKGNFPGRFSGRQFSNSRSEMNVSTLELGDSALYLCASSPTGGGPWEQYFGPGTRLTVT.

This clonotype was counted only a few times. V and J are TRBV29-1 and TRBJ2-1; 13 nucleotides match TRBD2. CDR3 length equals 19 residues. Trimming cost V 6 bases and J 7 bases; bases outside gene matches: 21. Germline values: CDR1 SQVTM, CDR2 ANQGSEA. The CDR3 sequence: CSVARRTSGSLRTGNEQFF. CDR3 coding DNA: TGCAGCGTAGCCCGTAGGACTAGCGGGAGCTTGAGAACGGGTAATGAGCAGTTCTTC.

The chain couples TRBV9 to TRBJ1-2; 9 bases match TRBD1. The CDR3 has 14 amino acids. CDR1 is SGDLS and CDR2 is YYNGEE in the germline V gene. Trimming at V came to 3 bases and at J to 6 bases, leaving 6 bases not matched to a gene. In nucleotides, the CDR3 is TGTGCCAGCAGCGGCGGGACAGGGAGAAATGGCTACACCTTC. This codes for CASSGGTGRNGYTF.

This clonotype was found a few times. The V and J genes are TRBV7-7 and TRBJ2-1, with 10 bases fitting TRBD2. This CDR3 contains 15 residues. From germline, CDR1 is SSHAT and CDR2 FNYEAQ (reference sequence). J lost 5 bases, V lost 5 bases, and 6 bases had no gene match. CDR3 nucleotides: TGTGCCAGCAGCCGGGGGACTAGCGCCGACAATGAGCAGTTCTTC. This sequence encodes CASSRGTSADNEQFF.

The chain joins TRBV29-1 to TRBJ2-2; D is possibly TRBD2 (6 bases). Germline-derived CDR1 and CDR2 are SQVTM and ANQGSEA. The V end was cut by 3 bases, the J end by 1 base, with 6 bases between. This CDR3 contains 13 residues. The CDR3 coding sequence is TGCAGCGTTGAGGGACTGAACACCGGGGAGCTGTTTTTT. Translation: CSVEGLNTGELFF.

CDR3 DNA: TGTGCCAGCAGCCCTCTATGGGCTAGCGGGAGCACAGATACGCAGTATTTT. Amino acid sequence: CASSPLWASGSTDTQYF. The chain uses TRBV7-9 and TRBJ2-3, with 8 bases lining up with TRBD2. After removal of 5 bases from V and 0 bases from J, the junction contained 10 bases not matched to a gene. The CDR3 spans 17 residues. Germline loops: CDR1 SEHNR, CDR2 FQNEAQ (reference sequence).

This clonotype was seen only a few times. The chain links TRBV27 to TRBJ1-2, with D possibly matching TRBD1 (5 bases). The germline V gene has CDR1 MNHEY and CDR2 SMNVEV (reference sequence). CDR3 length: 15 residues. With 5 bases removed from V and 0 bases from J, the gap between germline ends came to 13 bases. CDR3 nucleotides: TGTGCCAGCAGTCTCGGGGGTTCCGCTAACTATGGCTACACCTTC. Its translation: CASSLGGSANYGYTF.

This rearrangement joins TRBV6-2 or TRBV6-3 to TRBJ1-5, with a possible D match to TRBD1 (5 bases). Trimming stripped 1 base from V and 3 bases from J, with 10 bases between. The CDR3 consists of 15 residues. Germline V lookup: CDR1 MNHEY, CDR2 SVGEGT. As DNA, the CDR3 is TGTGCCAGCAGTTACTATGGGGCAGCCAATCAGCCCCAGCATTTT. Translation: CASSYYGAANQPQHF.

In this sample, this clonotype turned up once. J is TRBJ2-5 and V is TRBV3-1, with a possible D match to TRBD1 (6 bases). Looked up from germline, CDR1 is LGHDT and CDR2 is YNNKEL (reference sequence). V was clipped by 5 bases and J by 1 base, with 14 bases between them. CDR3 length: 15 residues. CDR3 bases: TGTGCCAGCAGCTTAGCCTCGACAGGCCAAGAGACCCAGTACTTC. Translation gives CASSLASTGQETQYF.

This clonotype was counted a few times. The gene calls are TRBV20-1 and TRBJ2-1, with 8 bases matching TRBD2. This CDR3 is 16 amino acids long. V was clipped by 5 bases and J by 3 bases; unmatched bases: 12. Germline CDR1 reads DFQATT; CDR2 reads SNEGSKA (reference sequence). CDR3: CSAGPVRAGVYNEQFF. In nucleotides, the CDR3 is TGCAGTGCTGGCCCAGTACGAGCGGGAGTCTACAATGAGCAGTTCTTC.

The V call is TRBV2, the J call TRBJ2-2; possibly TRBD2 for D (6 bases). Germline CDR1 reads SNHLY; CDR2 reads FYNNEI. With 6 bases removed from V and 6 bases from J, the gap between germline ends came to 17 bases. CDR3 length equals 15 residues. CDR3 sequence reads: CASRPLARRAGELFF. The CDR3 bases are TGTGCCAGCAGGCCCCTAGCGAGACGCGCCGGGGAGCTGTTTTTT.

A note on this clonotype: This could be a read error, since a much larger clone is one nucleotide away. This chain connects TRBV28 to TRBJ2-7, with 13 bases fitting TRBD2. Germline values: CDR1 MDHEN, CDR2 SYDVKM. The V gene end was trimmed by 6 bases and the J gene end by 4 bases; junction bases not matched to a gene: 6. The CDR3 runs to 15 residues. This chain's CDR3 is CASRVLAGGLYEQYF. Written as DNA, the CDR3 is TGTGCCAGCAGGGTACTAGCGGGGGGGCTATACGAGCAGTACTTC.

This clonotype was seen repeatedly, ten times or more. The chain combines TRBV9 with TRBJ1-2; TRBD1 is a possible D gene (6 bases). V was clipped by 6 bases and J by 6 bases, with 15 bases between them. The CDR3 consists of 13 residues. Germline V gene data show CDR1 as SGDLS and CDR2 as YYNGEE. The DNA for the CDR3 is TGTGCCAGCACTATCGGGGGGGCGAATGGCTACACCTTC. Encoded protein: CASTIGGANGYTF.